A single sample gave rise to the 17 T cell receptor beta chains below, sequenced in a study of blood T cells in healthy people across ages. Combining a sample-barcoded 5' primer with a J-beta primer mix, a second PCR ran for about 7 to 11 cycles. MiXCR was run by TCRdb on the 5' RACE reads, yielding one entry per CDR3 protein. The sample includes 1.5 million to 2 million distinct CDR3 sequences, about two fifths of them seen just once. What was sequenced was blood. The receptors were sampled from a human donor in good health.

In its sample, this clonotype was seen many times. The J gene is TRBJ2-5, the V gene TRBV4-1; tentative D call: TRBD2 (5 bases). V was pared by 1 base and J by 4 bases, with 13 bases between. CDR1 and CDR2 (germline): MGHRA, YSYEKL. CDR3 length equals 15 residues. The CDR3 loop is CASSQVGLAVETQYF. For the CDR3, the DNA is TGCGCCAGCAGCCAAGTCGGGCTAGCAGTAGAGACCCAGTACTTC.

CDR3: CASSLHAGTKAGEYF. DNA for the CDR3: TGTGCCAGCAGTCTCCACGCGGGGACTAAGGCGGGGGAGTACTTC. The V and J genes are TRBV6-5 and TRBJ2-7; 7 bases are shared with TRBD2. The CDR3 is made up of 15 amino acids. Unmatched junction bases numbered 18, after V lost 5 bases and J lost 11 bases. Per germline, CDR1 MNHEY and CDR2 SVGAGI.

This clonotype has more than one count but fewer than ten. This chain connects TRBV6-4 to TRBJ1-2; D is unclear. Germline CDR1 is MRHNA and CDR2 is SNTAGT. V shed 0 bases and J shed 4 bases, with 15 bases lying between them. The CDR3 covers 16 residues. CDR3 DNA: TGTGCCAGCAGTGACTCCGCGGGGAACTTTCCCTATGGCTACACCTTC. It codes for CASSDSAGNFPYGYTF.

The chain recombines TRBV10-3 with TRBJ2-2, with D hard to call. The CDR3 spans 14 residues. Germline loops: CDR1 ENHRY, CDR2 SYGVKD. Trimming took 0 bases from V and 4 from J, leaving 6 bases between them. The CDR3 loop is CAISESAFTGELFF. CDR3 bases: TGTGCCATCAGTGAGTCGGCATTCACCGGGGAGCTGTTTTTT.

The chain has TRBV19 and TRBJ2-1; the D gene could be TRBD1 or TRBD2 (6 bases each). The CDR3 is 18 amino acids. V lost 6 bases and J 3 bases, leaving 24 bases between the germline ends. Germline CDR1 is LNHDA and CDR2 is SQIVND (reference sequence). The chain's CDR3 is CASSMWAGRGELYNEQFF. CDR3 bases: TGTGCCAGTAGCATGTGGGCCGGAAGGGGGGAGCTCTACAATGAGCAGTTCTTC.

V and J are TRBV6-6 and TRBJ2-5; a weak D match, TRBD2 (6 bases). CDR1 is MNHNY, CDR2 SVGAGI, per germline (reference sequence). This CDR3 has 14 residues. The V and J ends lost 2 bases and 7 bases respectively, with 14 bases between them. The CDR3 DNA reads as TGTGCCAGCAGTTACGCCGGACTAAGGGGGACCCAGTACTTC. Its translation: CASSYAGLRGTQYF.

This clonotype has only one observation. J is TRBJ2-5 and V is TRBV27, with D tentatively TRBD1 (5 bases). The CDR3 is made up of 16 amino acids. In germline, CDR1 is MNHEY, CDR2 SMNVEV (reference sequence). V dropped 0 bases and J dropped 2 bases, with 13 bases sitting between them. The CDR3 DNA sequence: TGTGCCAGCAGTTTATCAAGACAGTCGCCTCAAGAGACCCAGTACTTC. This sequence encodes CASSLSRQSPQETQYF.

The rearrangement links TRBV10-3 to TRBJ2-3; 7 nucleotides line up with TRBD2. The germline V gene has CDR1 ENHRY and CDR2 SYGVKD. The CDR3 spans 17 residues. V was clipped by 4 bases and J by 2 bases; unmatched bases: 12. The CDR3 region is CAISGSWEGSITDTQYF. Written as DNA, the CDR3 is TGTGCCATCAGTGGGTCTTGGGAGGGATCCATCACAGATACGCAGTATTTT.

The chain's CDR3 is CASGQGAYTEAFF. The DNA for the CDR3 is TGTGCTAGTGGTCAGGGGGCGTACACTGAAGCTTTCTTT. This chain joins TRBV12-5 and TRBJ1-1; TRBD1 agrees at 8 bases. This CDR3 spans 13 amino acids. CDR1 is LGHNT and CDR2 is FRNRAP in the germline V gene. V shed 5 bases, J shed 3 bases, and the junction held 2 bases outside the gene matches.

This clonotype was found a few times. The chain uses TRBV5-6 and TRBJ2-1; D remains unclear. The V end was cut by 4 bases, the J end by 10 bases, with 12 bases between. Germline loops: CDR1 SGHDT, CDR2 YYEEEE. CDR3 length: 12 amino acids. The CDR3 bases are TGTGCCAGCAGCGGGTTGGTGGGGGAGCAGTTCTTC. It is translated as CASSGLVGEQFF. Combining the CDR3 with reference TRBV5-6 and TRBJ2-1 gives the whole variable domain DAGVTQSPTHLIKTRGQQVTLRCSPKSGHDTVSWYQQALGQGPQFIFQYYEEEERQRGNFPDRFSGHQFPNYSSELNVNALLLGDSALYLCASSGLVGEQFFGPGTRLTVL.

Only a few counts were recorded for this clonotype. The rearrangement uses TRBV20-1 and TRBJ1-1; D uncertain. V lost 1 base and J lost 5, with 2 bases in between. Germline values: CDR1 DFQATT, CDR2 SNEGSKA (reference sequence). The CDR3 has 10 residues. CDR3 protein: CSARATEAFF. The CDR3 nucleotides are TGCAGTGCTAGAGCTACTGAAGCTTTCTTT.

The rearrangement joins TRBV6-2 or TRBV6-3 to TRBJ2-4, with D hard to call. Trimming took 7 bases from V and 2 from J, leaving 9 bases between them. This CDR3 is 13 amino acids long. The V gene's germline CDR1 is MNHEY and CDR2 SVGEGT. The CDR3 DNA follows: TGTGCCAGCACCATCAGCCCCAAAAACATTCAGTACTTC. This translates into CASTISPKNIQYF.

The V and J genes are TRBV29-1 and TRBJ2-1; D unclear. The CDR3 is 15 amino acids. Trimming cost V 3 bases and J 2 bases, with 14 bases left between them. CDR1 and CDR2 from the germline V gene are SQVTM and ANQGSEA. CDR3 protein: CSVEVSRGPYNEQFF. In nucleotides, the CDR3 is TGCAGCGTTGAGGTTTCCCGTGGGCCCTACAATGAGCAGTTCTTC.

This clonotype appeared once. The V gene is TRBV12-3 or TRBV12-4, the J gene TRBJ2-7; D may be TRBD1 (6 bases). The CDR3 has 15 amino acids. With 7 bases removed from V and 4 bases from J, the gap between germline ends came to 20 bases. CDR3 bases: TGTGCCAGCACCACCTACACAGGGCCGTATTACGAGCAGTACTTC. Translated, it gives CASTTYTGPYYEQYF.

In nucleotides, the CDR3 is TGTGCCAGCTCACCCGAAACGGGGACAGGCCATGGCTACACCTTC. Protein sequence: CASSPETGTGHGYTF. The rearrangement uses TRBV18 and TRBJ1-2; 8 bases are a match to TRBD1. Unmatched junction bases numbered 9, after V lost 3 bases and J lost 6 bases. Germline CDR1 reads KGHSH; CDR2 reads LQKENI. The length of the CDR3 is 15 residues.

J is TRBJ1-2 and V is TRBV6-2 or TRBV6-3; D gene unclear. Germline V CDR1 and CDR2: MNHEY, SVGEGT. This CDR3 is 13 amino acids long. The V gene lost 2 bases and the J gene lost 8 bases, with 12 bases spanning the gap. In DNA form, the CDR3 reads TGTGCCAGCAGTTACATGATCGGAACCGGCTACACCTTC. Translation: CASSYMIGTGYTF.

This CDR3 reads CASSPRLGRQETQYF. In nucleotides, the CDR3 is TGCGCCAGCAGCCCGCGGCTAGGCAGGCAAGAGACCCAGTACTTC. The chain uses TRBV4-3 and TRBJ2-5; D gene ambiguous. Trimming removed 4 bases from V and 2 bases from J, with 14 bases in between. Germline V gives CDR1 LGHNA, CDR2 YSLEER. CDR3 size: 15 residues.